The sequence of this T cell receptor beta chain was determined in a study of neurological immune-mediated disorders. This clonotype came up many times. TCRdb redid the calling of the 5' RACE reads with MiXCR, one entry per CDR3 protein. The data contain about 24,000 distinct CDR3 sequences, approximately 13% of them singletons. Looked up from germline, CDR1 is LGHDT and CDR2 is YNNKEL (reference sequence). The V end was cut by 4 bases, the J end by 8 bases, with 18 bases between. The CDR3 consists of 15 residues. Specified time point: technical triplicate 1. The sequencing input was CD4+ T cells from blood. The chain couples TRBV3-1 to TRBJ1-3; the D is unclear. This sequence was found in a female donor with HTLV-1-associated myelopathy (HAM/TSP). The CDR3 sequence is CASSPQPRREDTIYF. In DNA, the CDR3 is TGTGCCAGCAGCCCACAACCCCGGAGGGAGGACACCATATATTTT.